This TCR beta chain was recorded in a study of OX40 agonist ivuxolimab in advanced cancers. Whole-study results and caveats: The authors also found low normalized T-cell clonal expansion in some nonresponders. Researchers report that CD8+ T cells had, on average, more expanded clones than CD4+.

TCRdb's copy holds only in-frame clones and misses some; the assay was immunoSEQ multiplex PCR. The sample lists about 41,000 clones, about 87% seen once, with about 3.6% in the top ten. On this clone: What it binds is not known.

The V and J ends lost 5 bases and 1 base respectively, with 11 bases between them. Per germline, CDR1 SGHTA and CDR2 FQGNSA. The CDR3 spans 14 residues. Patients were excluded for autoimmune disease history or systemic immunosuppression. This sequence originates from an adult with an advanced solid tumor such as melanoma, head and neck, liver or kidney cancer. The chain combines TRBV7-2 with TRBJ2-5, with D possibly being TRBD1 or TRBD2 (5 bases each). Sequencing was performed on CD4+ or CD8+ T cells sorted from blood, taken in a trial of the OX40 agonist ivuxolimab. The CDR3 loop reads CASSVRGTQETQYF. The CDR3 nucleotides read TGTGCCAGCAGCGTCCGTGGGACCCAAGAGACCCAGTACTTC. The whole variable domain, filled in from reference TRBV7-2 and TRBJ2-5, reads GAGVSQSPSNKVTEKGKDVELRCDPISGHTALYWYRQSLGQGLEFLIYFQGNSAPDKSGLPSDRFSAERTGGSVSTLTIQRTQQEDSAVYLCASSVRGTQETQYFGPGTRLLVL.